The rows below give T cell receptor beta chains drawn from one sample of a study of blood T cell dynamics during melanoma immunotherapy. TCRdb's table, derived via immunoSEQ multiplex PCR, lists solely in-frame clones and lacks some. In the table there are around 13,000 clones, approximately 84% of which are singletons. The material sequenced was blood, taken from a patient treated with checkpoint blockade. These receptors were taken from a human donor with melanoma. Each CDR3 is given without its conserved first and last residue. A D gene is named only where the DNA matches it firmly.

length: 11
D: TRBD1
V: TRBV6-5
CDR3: ASRPGQFYEQY

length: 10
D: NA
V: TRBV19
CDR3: ASRETGYGYT

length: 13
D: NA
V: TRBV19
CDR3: ASSMGLLMNTEAF

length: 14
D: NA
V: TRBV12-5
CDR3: ASGLVSGRYKGEQF

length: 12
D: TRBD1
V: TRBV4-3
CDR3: ASSQGPGDSEAF

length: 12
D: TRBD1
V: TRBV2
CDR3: ASRDRAGGGTQY

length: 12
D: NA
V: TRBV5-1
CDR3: ASSLERPNYGYT

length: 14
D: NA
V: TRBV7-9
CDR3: ASSLKITTVSDTQY

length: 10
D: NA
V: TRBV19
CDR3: ASGGGTDTQY

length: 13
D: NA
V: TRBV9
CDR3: ASRRSGFGANVLT

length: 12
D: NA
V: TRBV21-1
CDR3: ASSKARDQGPQH